Listed below are T cell receptor beta chains from one sample, sequenced in a study of T-cell memory formation after mild COVID-19. A single record per CDR3 protein comes from TCRdb applying MiXCR to the 5' RACE reads. The sample lists approximately 490,000 distinct CDR3 sequences, roughly 22% occurring once. Sequencing used PBMCs or a T cell subset sorted from them (not recorded which). These receptors all come from an adult woman who had mild COVID-19 (a few samples of this study predate the infection). Cell type and time point are not known. CDR3s include the opening cysteine and the closing phenylalanine or tryptophan. A D gene is named only where the DNA matches it firmly. Clone size appears in some rows only: once, few, many, or a class for an expanded clone.

.	TRBJ1-1	.	TRBV7-9	CASSPLTTEAFF	TGTGCCAGCAGCCCACTAACCACTGAAGCTTTCTTT
.	TRBJ2-2	few	TRBV3-1	CASSQARGTGELFF	TGTGCCAGCAGCCAAGCCAGAGGCACCGGGGAGCTGTTTTTT
TRBD2	TRBJ2-7	few	TRBV6-5	CASRTALAVSYEQYF	TGTGCCAGCAGAACCGCGCTAGCGGTCTCCTACGAGCAGTACTTC
.	TRBJ2-7	many	TRBV5-1	CASSLDRPYEQYF	TGCGCCAGCAGCTTGGACCGACCCTACGAGCAGTACTTC
.	TRBJ2-7	few	TRBV27	CASKGQASYEQYF	TGTGCCAGCAAGGGGCAGGCCTCCTACGAGCAGTACTTC
.	TRBJ2-7	.	TRBV15	CATSKSRPTSYEQYF	TGTGCCACCAGCAAGAGCCGACCAACCTCCTACGAGCAGTACTTC
.	TRBJ2-7	few	TRBV11-2	CASSQRSWRAKYEQYF	TGTGCCAGCAGCCAGCGATCCTGGCGCGCGAAGTACGAGCAGTACTTC
.	TRBJ2-7	.	TRBV7-3	CASSLRANYEQYF	TGTGCCAGCAGCTTAAGGGCTAACTACGAGCAGTACTTC
TRBD2	TRBJ2-3	once	TRBV5-1	CASSLLGLAGGPDTQYF	TGCGCCAGCAGCTTGCTTGGCCTAGCGGGCGGACCAGATACGCAGTATTTT
.	TRBJ2-1	few	TRBV27	CASSLGFRVNEQFF	TGTGCCAGCAGTTTAGGCTTCCGGGTCAATGAGCAGTTCTTC
.	TRBJ2-1	.	TRBV24-1	CATSEPQGRAYNEQFF	TGTGCCACCAGTGAGCCTCAGGGTCGCGCCTACAATGAGCAGTTCTTC
TRBD2	TRBJ2-5	.	TRBV7-6	CASSSLAGGPFETQYF	TGTGCCAGCAGCTCTCTAGCGGGGGGGCCATTTGAGACCCAGTACTTC
.	TRBJ1-1	.	TRBV12-3/TRBV12-4	CASRSHRAGATEAFF	TGTGCCAGCAGGTCCCACCGGGCAGGGGCCACTGAAGCTTTCTTT
TRBD1	TRBJ2-6	.	TRBV5-4	CASSLEGASGANVLTF	TGTGCCAGCAGCTTGGAGGGGGCGTCGGGGGCCAACGTCCTGACTTTC
.	TRBJ2-3	.	TRBV12-3/TRBV12-4	CASSTRTDLTDTQYF	TGTGCCAGCAGTACCCGGACGGATCTCACAGATACGCAGTATTTT
TRBD2	TRBJ2-7	many	TRBV9	CASSPELAGGQEQYF	TGTGCCAGCAGCCCGGAGCTAGCGGGAGGGCAGGAGCAGTACTTC
TRBD1	TRBJ1-1	many	TRBV5-1	CASRLPGGSNTEAFF	TGCGCCAGCCGCCTCCCAGGGGGGTCGAACACTGAAGCTTTCTTT
.	TRBJ2-7	.	TRBV20-1	CSVGTGSSYEQYF	TGCAGTGTCGGTACGGGCAGCTCCTACGAGCAGTACTTC
TRBD1	TRBJ1-1	.	TRBV29-1	CSVGTGHTEAFF	TGCAGCGTCGGGACAGGGCACACTGAAGCTTTCTTT
.	TRBJ2-2	.	TRBV6-2/TRBV6-3	CASAQGWNTGELFF	TGTGCCAGCGCCCAGGGGTGGAACACCGGGGAGCTGTTTTTT
.	TRBJ2-1	few	TRBV24-1	CATSDQDRYNEQFF	TGTGCCACCAGTGATCAGGACCGTTACAATGAGCAGTTCTTC
TRBD1	TRBJ1-5	few	TRBV6-1	CASRGQLENQPQHF	TGTGCCAGCAGGGGACAGTTGGAGAATCAGCCCCAGCATTTT
.	TRBJ2-1	few	TRBV5-1	CASSLGAGSEQFF	TGCGCCAGCAGCTTGGGGGCAGGTTCGGAGCAGTTCTTC
TRBD1	TRBJ1-5	few	TRBV20-1	CSASAASFHGTGVWLDQPQHF	TGCAGTGCTAGTGCCGCGAGTTTTCACGGGACAGGGGTCTGGTTGGATCAGCCCCAGCATTTT
.	TRBJ1-1	.	TRBV2	CASRYRVDTEAFF	TGTGCCAGCAGGTACAGGGTTGACACTGAAGCTTTCTTT
.	TRBJ1-1	.	TRBV6-7	CASSGTGRRKGTEAFF	TGTGCCAGCAGTGGTACCGGACGAAGGAAGGGCACTGAAGCTTTCTTT
TRBD2	TRBJ2-4	.	TRBV6-6	CASNHPGLANLAKNIQYF	TGTGCCAGCAACCATCCGGGACTAGCGAATCTAGCCAAAAACATTCAGTACTTC
.	TRBJ2-3	many	TRBV4-1	CASSQDGLRGDTDTQYF	TGCGCCAGCAGCCAAGATGGGTTGAGGGGGGACACAGATACGCAGTATTTT
.	TRBJ2-3	many	TRBV7-9	CASSLDIIPAYF	TGTGCCAGCAGCTTAGATATCATACCGGCGTATTTT
.	TRBJ1-6	.	TRBV2	CASRGAAALRSPLHF	TGTGCCAGCAGAGGTGCGGCAGCGTTGAGGTCACCCCTCCACTTT
.	TRBJ2-7	many	TRBV6-5	CASSSPRGYEQYF	TGTGCCAGCAGCTCCCCGAGGGGCTACGAGCAGTACTTC
.	TRBJ2-1	few	TRBV19	CASNLRGGEQFF	TGTGCCAGTAACCTCCGGGGAGGTGAGCAGTTCTTC
TRBD2	TRBJ2-4	.	TRBV15	CATSSGLAGNIQYF	TGTGCCACCAGCAGTGGACTAGCGGGAAACATTCAGTACTTC
TRBD2	TRBJ2-7	few	TRBV12-3/TRBV12-4	CASSPGGLPYEQYF	TGTGCCAGCAGCCCGGGAGGGCTCCCCTACGAGCAGTACTTC
.	TRBJ2-2	.	TRBV7-2	CASRPVHITGELFF	TGTGCCAGCAGACCAGTACATATCACCGGGGAGCTGTTTTTT
TRBD1	TRBJ2-7	.	TRBV9	CASSTTETGVIYEQYF	TGTGCCAGCAGCACAACCGAGACAGGGGTCATCTACGAGCAGTACTTC
TRBD1	TRBJ2-2	few	TRBV15	CATLGQGDTGELFF	TGTGCCACCTTAGGGCAGGGGGACACCGGGGAGCTGTTTTTT
.	TRBJ1-1	.	TRBV30	CAWSVRGSHTEAFF	TGTGCCTGGAGTGTACGAGGCAGTCACACTGAAGCTTTCTTT
.	TRBJ2-1	few	TRBV27	CASSFYPSNEQFF	TGTGCCAGCAGTTTTTACCCTTCCAATGAGCAGTTCTTC
TRBD1	TRBJ1-4	.	TRBV7-2	CASSWDRGNEKLFF	TGTGCCAGCAGCTGGGACAGGGGTAATGAAAAACTGTTTTTT
.	TRBJ1-2	.	TRBV7-6	CASSPRGGVGYGYTF	TGTGCCAGCAGCCCCCGGGGAGGGGTGGGCTATGGCTACACCTTC
TRBD2	TRBJ2-7	few	TRBV4-3	CASSQVLAGGFYEQYF	TGCGCCAGCAGCCAAGTGTTAGCGGGAGGTTTCTACGAGCAGTACTTC
TRBD1	TRBJ2-7	few	TRBV28	CASMGQSSSYEQYF	TGTGCCAGCATGGGACAGAGCAGCTCCTACGAGCAGTACTTC
TRBD2	TRBJ2-7	once	TRBV3-1	CASSQGLADEQYF	TGTGCCAGCAGCCAAGGCCTAGCGGACGAGCAGTACTTC
.	TRBJ1-1	few	TRBV29-1	CSVEDPGSLGAFF	TGCAGCGTTGAAGATCCCGGGAGTCTCGGGGCTTTCTTT
.	TRBJ1-1	.	TRBV18	CASSPPGRSMNTEAFF	TGTGCCAGCTCACCACCAGGCAGGTCGATGAACACTGAAGCTTTCTTT
TRBD1	TRBJ1-2	.	TRBV30	CAWSDRTGVNYGYTF	TGTGCCTGGAGTGACCGGACAGGGGTGAACTATGGCTACACCTTC
.	TRBJ1-5	.	TRBV30	CAWRPSGESQPQHF	TGTGCCTGGAGGCCCTCAGGGGAAAGTCAGCCCCAGCATTTT
TRBD1	TRBJ2-5	.	TRBV10-3	CAISESDRGETQYF	TGTGCCATCAGTGAGAGCGACAGGGGGGAGACCCAGTACTTC
.	TRBJ2-3	.	TRBV12-3/TRBV12-4	CASSPGTAGTDTQYF	TGTGCCAGCAGTCCCGGGACCGCGGGCACAGATACGCAGTATTTT
.	TRBJ1-4	few	TRBV28	CASMGGEKLFF	TGTGCCAGCATGGGGGGTGAAAAACTGTTTTTT
.	TRBJ2-7	.	TRBV29-1	CSVVLVGAYEQYF	TGCAGCGTTGTTCTGGTAGGTGCCTACGAGCAGTACTTC
.	TRBJ2-5	.	TRBV6-5	CASSYTRSGLREYF	TGTGCCAGCAGTTATACAAGGTCCGGCCTTAGGGAGTACTTC
.	TRBJ2-5	.	TRBV10-3	CAISEAETQYF	TGTGCCATCAGTGAGGCAGAGACCCAGTACTTC
TRBD1	TRBJ1-5	few	TRBV7-2	CASNEGKGASQPQHF	TGTGCCAGCAACGAAGGAAAGGGGGCTAGTCAGCCCCAGCATTTT
TRBD1	TRBJ2-2	.	TRBV6-1	CASGSGTGAGGELFF	TGTGCCAGCGGATCCGGGACAGGGGCGGGCGGGGAGCTGTTTTTT